This TCR beta chain came from a study of radiation and T cells in renal cell carcinoma. Overall study context: Nephrectomy followed 15 Gy stereotactic body radiation by 4 weeks.

The time point denotes: blood 2 weeks post-SBRT. As to treatment: 15 Gy SBRT to primary tumor, nephrectomy 4 weeks later. Blood was sampled at baseline, 2 weeks and 4 weeks after SBRT. This renal cell carcinoma was of the clear cell type. Deletions cut 7 bases from V and 7 bases from J, with 14 bases between. Germline CDR1 is PRHDT and CDR2 is FYEKMQ (reference sequence). The CDR3 loop spans 14 amino acids. Study findings and constraints: Top tumor clonotypes rose in blood 2 weeks post-radiation, then contracted.

There are a few counts of this clone. As yet, its antigen is unknown. Assay used: immunoSEQ multiplex PCR; TCRdb lists only in-frame clones, some missing. The sample records 160,000 or so clones, around 90% being singletons. This receptor was obtained from a woman in her 50s with renal cell carcinoma. The sequencing here drew on blood, taken from a patient whose treatment included radiotherapy and nephrectomy. The chain is built from TRBV13 and TRBJ1-6, with D unresolved. The CDR3 DNA is TGTGCCAGCAAGGACGTGGGGAGAAATTCACCCCTCCACTTT. It codes for CASKDVGRNSPLHF.